The text below deals with one TCR beta chain. Naive CD8 isolation took CD45RO-negative cells positively selected for CCR7 and excluded terminally differentiated effector memory CD45RA+ cells. This CDR3 comprises 14 residues. CDR1 is LGHNA and CDR2 is YNFKEQ in the germline V gene. Trimming pared 2 bases from V and 3 bases from J, leaving 10 bases between. The data stem from a study of shared clonotypes between healthy human individuals. TCRdb's copy holds only in-frame clones and misses some; the assay was immunoSEQ multiplex PCR. Of some 2 million clones in the sample, approximately 94% were seen once.

The material sequenced was naive CD8+ T cells sorted from blood. The sequence was obtained from a man between 18 and 29 years old in good health. V gene TRBV4-2 combines with J gene TRBJ2-5; D not resolved. CDR3 coding DNA: TGTGCCAGCAGCCAAATCTCGAGCGAAGAGACCCAGTACTTC. Its translation is CASSQISSEETQYF.